The T cell receptor beta chain under discussion was sequenced for a study of OX40 agonist ivuxolimab in advanced cancers. Sequencing was performed with immunoSEQ multiplex PCR; in TCRdb, only in-frame clones are kept and a portion is missing. Of some 5,500 clones listed, under 90% are singletons. Study-wide results and caveats: Average numbers of expanded clones were greater in CD8+ T cells than in CD4+.

About this clone: Antigen: not known.

Autoimmune disease history or systemic immunosuppression excluded patients. Samples of blood were obtained at baseline, on cycle 4 day 1, and on cycle 7 day 1. This CDR3 contains 12 residues. Germline V gene sequence: CDR1 LNHNV, CDR2 YYDKDF (reference sequence). The V end lost 3 bases, the J end lost 8 bases, and 10 bases lay between the germline ends. This chain joins TRBV15 and TRBJ1-1; tentatively, D is TRBD1 (5 bases). This sequence originates from an adult with an advanced solid tumor such as melanoma, head and neck, liver or kidney cancer. Sequenced material: CD4+ or CD8+ T cells sorted from blood, taken in a trial of the OX40 agonist ivuxolimab. In DNA form, the CDR3 reads TGTGCCACCAGCAGGGGACGGCCGGAAGCTTTCTTT. Protein product: CATSRGRPEAFF. Complete variable domain (other parts from reference TRBV15 and TRBJ1-1): DAMVIQNPRYQVTQFGKPVTLSCSQTLNHNVMYWYQQKSSQAPKLLFHYYDKDFNNEADTPDNFQSRRPNTSFCFLDIRSPGLGDTAMYLCATSRGRPEAFFGQGTRLTVV.